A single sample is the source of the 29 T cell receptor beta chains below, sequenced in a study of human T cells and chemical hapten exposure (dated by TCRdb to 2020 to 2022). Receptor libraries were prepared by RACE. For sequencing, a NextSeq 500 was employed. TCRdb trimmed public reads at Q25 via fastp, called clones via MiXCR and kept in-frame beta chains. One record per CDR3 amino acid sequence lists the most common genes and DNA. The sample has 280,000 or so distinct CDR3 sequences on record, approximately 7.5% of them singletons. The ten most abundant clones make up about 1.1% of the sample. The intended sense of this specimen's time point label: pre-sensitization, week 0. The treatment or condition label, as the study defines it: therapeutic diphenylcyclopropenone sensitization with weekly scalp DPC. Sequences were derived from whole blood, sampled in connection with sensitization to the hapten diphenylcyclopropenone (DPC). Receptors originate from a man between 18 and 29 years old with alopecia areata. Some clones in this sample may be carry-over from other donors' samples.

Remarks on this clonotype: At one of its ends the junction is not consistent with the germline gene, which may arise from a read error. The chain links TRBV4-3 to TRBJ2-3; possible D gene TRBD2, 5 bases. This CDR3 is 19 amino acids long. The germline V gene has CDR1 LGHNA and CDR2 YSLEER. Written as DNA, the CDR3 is TGCGCCAGCAGCCAAGATTTTGGAGGAGTGAACCTCTACACAGATACGCGGTATTTT. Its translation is CASSQDFGGVNLYTDTRYF.

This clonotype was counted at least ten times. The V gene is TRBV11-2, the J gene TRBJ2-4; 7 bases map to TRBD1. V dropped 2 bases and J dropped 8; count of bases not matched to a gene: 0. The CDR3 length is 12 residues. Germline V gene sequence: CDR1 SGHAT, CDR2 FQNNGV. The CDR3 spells CASSLTGDIQYF. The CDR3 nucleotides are TGTGCCAGCAGCTTAACAGGGGACATTCAGTACTTC.

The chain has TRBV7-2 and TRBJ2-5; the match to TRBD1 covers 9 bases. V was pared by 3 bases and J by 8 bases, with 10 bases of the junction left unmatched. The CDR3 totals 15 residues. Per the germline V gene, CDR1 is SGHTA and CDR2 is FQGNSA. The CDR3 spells CASSFGTGLRSTQYF. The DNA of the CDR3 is TGTGCCAGCAGCTTCGGGACAGGGCTTCGGTCTACCCAGTACTTC.

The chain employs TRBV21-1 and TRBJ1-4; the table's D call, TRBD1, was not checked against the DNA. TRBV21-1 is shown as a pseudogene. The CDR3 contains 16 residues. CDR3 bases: TGTGCCAGCAGCAAAACAACAGGGGGCATTGGAGAAAAACTGTTTTTT. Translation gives CASSKTTGGIGEKLFF.

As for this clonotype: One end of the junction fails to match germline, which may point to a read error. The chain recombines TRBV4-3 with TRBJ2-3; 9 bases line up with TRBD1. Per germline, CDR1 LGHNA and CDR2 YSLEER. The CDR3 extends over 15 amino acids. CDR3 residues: CASSQGGQGTDTQYF. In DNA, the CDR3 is TGCGCCAGCAGCCAAGGGGGACAGGGCACGGATACGCAGTATTTT.

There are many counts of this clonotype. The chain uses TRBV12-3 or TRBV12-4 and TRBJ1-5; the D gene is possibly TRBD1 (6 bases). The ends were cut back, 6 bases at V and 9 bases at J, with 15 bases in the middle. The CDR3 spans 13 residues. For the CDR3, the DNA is TGTGCCAGCAGATCACAGGGTTTACCGCCCCAGCATTTT. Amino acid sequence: CASRSQGLPPQHF.

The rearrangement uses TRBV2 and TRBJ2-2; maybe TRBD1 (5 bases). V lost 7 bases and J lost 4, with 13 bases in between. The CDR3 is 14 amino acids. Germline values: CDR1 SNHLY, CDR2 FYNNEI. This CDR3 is CASKVRATTGELFF. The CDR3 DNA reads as TGTGCCAGCAAGGTCAGGGCAACCACCGGGGAGCTGTTTTTT.

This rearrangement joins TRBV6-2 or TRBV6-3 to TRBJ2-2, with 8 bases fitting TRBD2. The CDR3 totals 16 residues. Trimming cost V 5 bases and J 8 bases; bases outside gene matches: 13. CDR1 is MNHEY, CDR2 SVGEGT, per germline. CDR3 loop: CASSNSPRGGRGELFF. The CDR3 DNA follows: TGTGCCAGCAGTAATTCCCCCCGGGGGGGCCGTGGGGAGCTGTTTTTT.

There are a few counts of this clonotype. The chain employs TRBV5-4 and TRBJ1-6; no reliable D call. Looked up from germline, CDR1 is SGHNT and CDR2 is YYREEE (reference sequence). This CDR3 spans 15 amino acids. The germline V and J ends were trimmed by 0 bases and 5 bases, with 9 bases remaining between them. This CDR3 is CASSLDGGNNSPLHF. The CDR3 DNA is TGTGCCAGCAGCTTGGACGGCGGCAATAATTCACCCCTCCACTTT.

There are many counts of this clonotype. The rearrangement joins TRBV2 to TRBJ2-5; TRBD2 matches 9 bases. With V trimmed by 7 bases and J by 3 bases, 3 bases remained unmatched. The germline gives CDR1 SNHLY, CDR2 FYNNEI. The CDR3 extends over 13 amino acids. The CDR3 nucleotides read TGTGCCAGCACCAGACTAGCGGAAGAGACCCAGTACTTC. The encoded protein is CASTRLAEETQYF. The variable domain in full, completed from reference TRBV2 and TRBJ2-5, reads EPEVTQTPSHQVTQMGQEVILRCVPISNHLYFYWYRQILGQKVEFLVSFYNNEISEKSEIFDDQFSVERPDGSNFTLKIRSTKLEDSAMYFCASTRLAEETQYFGPGTRLLVL.

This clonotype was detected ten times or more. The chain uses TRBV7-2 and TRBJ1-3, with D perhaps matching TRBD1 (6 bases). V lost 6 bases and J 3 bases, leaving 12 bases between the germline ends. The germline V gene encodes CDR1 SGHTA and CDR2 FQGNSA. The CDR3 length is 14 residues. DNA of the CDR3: TGTGCCAGCAGGGTCAGGGGAGTTGGAAACACCATATATTTT. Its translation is CASRVRGVGNTIYF.

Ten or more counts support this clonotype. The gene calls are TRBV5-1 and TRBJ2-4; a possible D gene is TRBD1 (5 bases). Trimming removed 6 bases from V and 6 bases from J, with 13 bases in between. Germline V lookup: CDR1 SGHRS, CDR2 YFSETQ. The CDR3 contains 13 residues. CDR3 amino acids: CASKGLRRNIQYF. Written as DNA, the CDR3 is TGCGCCAGCAAGGGGTTGCGGCGAAACATTCAGTACTTC.

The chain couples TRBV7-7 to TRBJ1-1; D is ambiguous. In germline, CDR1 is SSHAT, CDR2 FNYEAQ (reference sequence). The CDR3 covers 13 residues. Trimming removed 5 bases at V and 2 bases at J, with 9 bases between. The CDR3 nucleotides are TGTGCCAGCAGCCCCGATTTTAACACTGAAGCTTTCTTT. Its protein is CASSPDFNTEAFF.

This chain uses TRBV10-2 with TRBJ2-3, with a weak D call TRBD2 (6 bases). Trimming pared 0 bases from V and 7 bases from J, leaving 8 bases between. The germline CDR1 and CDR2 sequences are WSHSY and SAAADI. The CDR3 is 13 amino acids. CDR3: CASSESGGNTQYF. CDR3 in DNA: TGCGCCAGCAGTGAGTCGGGGGGAAATACGCAGTATTTT.

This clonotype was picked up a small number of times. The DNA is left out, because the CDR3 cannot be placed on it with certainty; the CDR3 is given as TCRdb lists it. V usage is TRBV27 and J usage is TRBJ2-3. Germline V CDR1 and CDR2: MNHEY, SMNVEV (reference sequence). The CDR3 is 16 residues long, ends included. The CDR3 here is CASSSSTPTSTDTQYF.

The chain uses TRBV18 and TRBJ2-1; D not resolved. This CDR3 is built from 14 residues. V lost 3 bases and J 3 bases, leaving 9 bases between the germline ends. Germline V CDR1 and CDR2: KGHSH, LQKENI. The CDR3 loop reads CASSPPAVYNEQFF. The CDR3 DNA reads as TGTGCCAGCTCACCTCCCGCAGTCTACAATGAGCAGTTCTTC. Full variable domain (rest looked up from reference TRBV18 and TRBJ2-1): NAGVMQNPRHLVRRRGQEARLRCSPMKGHSHVYWYRQLPEEGLKFMVYLQKENIIDESGMPKERFSAEFPKEGPSILRIQQVVRGDSAAYFCASSPPAVYNEQFFGPGTRLTVL.

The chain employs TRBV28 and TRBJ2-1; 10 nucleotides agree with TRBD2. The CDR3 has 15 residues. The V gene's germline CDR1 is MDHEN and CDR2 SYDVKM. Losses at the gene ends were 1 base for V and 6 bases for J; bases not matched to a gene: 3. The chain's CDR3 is CASSLSLAGINEQFF. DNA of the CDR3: TGTGCCAGCAGTTTATCACTAGCGGGGATCAATGAGCAGTTCTTC.

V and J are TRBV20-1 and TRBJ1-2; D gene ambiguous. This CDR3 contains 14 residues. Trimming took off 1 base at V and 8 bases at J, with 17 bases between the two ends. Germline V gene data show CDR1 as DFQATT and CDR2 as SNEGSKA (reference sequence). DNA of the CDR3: TGCAGTGCTAGAGTCGCGGGTTTTGTATCGGGCTACACCTTC. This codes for CSARVAGFVSGYTF.

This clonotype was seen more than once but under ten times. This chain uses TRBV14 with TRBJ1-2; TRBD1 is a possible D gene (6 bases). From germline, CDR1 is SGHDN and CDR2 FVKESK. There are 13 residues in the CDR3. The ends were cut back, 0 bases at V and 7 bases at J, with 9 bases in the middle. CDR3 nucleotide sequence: TGTGCCAGCAGCCAAGACACAGGGATTGGCTACACCTTC. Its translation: CASSQDTGIGYTF. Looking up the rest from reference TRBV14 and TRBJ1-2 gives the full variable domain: EAGVTQFPSHSVIEKGQTVTLRCDPISGHDNLYWYRRVMGKEIKFLLHFVKESKQDESGMPNNRFLAERTGGTYSTLKVQPAELEDSGVYFCASSQDTGIGYTFGSGTRLTVV.

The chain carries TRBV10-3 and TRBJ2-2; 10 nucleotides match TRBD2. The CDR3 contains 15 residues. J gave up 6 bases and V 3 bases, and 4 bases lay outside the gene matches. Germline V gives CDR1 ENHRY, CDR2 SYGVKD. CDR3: CAISDSAGGPGELFF. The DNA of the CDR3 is TGTGCCATCAGTGACTCAGCGGGGGGGCCCGGGGAGCTGTTTTTT.

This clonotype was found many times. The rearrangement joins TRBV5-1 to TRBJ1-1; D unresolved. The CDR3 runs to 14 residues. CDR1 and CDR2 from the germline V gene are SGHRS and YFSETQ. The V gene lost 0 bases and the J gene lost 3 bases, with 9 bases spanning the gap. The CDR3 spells CASSLGRSDTEAFF. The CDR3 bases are TGCGCCAGCAGCTTGGGACGATCTGACACTGAAGCTTTCTTT.

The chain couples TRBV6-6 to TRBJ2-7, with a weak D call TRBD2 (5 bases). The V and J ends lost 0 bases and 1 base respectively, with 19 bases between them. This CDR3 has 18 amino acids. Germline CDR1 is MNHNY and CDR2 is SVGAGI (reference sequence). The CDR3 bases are TGTGCCAGCAGTTACTCTAAGAACCCATCGGAGGCATCCTACGAGCAGTACGTC. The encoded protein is CASSYSKNPSEASYEQYV.

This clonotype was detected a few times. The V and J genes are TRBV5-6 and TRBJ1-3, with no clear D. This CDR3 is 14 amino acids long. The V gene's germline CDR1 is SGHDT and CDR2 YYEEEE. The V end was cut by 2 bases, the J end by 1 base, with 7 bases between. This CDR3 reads CASSFWDSGNTIYF. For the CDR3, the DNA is TGTGCCAGCAGCTTTTGGGATTCTGGAAACACCATATATTTT.

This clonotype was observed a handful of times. The CDR3 region has the DNA TGTGCCAGCAGCTTTCTAGAATTCCCCGGGAGGGCTGGGGCCAACGTCCTGACTTTC. Translated: CASSFLEFPGRAGANVLTF. The V and J genes are TRBV11-2 and TRBJ2-6; 8 bases are shared with TRBD2. Germline lookup yields CDR1 SGHAT and CDR2 FQNNGV. The CDR3 totals 19 residues. Trimming cost V 3 bases and J 2 bases; bases outside gene matches: 12.

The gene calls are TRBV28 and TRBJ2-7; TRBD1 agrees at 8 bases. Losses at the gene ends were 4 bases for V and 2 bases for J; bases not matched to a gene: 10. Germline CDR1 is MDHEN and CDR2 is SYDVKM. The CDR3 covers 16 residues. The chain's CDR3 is CASSSQTGTGPYEQYF. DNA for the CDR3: TGTGCCAGCAGTTCCCAAACCGGGACAGGTCCCTACGAGCAGTACTTC.

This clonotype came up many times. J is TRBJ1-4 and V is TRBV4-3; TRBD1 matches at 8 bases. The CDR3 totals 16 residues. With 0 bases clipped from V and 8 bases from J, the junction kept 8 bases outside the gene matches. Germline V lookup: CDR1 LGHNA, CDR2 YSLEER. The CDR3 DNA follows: TGCGCCAGCAGCCAAGATCGCAGGGGGCGAGGGGAAAAACTGTTTTTT. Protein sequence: CASSQDRRGRGEKLFF.

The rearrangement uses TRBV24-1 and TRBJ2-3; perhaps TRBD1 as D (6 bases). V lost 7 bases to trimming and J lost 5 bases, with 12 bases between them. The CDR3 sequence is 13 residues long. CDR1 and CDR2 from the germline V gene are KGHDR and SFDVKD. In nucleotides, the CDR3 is TGTGCCACCAGCCAGGGGTTACAAGATACGCAGTATTTT. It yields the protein CATSQGLQDTQYF.

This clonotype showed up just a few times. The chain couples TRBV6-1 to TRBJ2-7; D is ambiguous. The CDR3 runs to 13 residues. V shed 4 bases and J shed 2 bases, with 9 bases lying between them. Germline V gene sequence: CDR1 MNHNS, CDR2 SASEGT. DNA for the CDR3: TGTGCCAGCAGTGCCTCAGGAGCCTACGAGCAGTACGTC. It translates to CASSASGAYEQYV.

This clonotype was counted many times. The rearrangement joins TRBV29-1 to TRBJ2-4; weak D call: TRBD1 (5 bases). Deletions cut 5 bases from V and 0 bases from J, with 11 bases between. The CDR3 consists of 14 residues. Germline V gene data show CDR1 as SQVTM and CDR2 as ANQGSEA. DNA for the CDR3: TGCAGCGTTTTTGACAGCCTAGCCAAAAACATTCAGTACTTC. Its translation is CSVFDSLAKNIQYF.